This TCR beta chain is from a study of T-cell reconstitution after alpha-beta-depleted transplantation in children. Notes on the study in general: Surviving recipient T cells and intrathymic progenitors accounted for some patients' high TCRbeta diversity at day 60. Reported findings indicate that, about two months after transplant, alpha-beta T cells came from several hundred expanded clones, which were derived from non-depleted graft cells. Newly generated T cells supplied most T-cell counts and diversity one year post-transplant.

This clonotype was seen repeatedly, ten times or more. The antigen is unknown. From germline, CDR1 is SGHTA and CDR2 FQGNSA. Trimming stripped 5 bases from V and 6 bases from J, with 14 bases between. The CDR3 totals 13 residues. Unique molecular identifiers were used in preparing the TCRbeta library. One entry per CDR3 protein results from TCRdb running MiXCR on the PCR reads. The sample has hundreds of thousands of distinct CDR3 sequences, approximately 10% seen once. V gene TRBV7-2 combines with J gene TRBJ2-7, with D possibly matching TRBD2 (5 bases). The material was peripheral blood, obtained 180 days after TCRalphabeta/CD19-depleted stem cell transplant. The sequence derives from a male patient aged 2-15 years who had a stem cell transplant for chronic granulomatous disease, so the T cells may come from the graft donor. This CDR3 is CASSPKGSGEQYF. CDR3 in DNA: TGTGCCAGCAGCCCCAAAGGAAGCGGCGAGCAGTACTTC.